This T cell receptor beta chain originates from a study of T cells after yellow fever vaccination. Overall study: Those fractions that held only low numbers of cells were prepared using the SMART-Seq v4 Ultra Low Input RNA kit.

Germline V gene lookup returns CDR1 MNHEY and CDR2 SMNVEV (reference sequence). The germline V and J ends were trimmed by 5 bases and 6 bases, with 13 bases remaining between them. The CDR3 consists of 14 residues. For TCR, cDNA came from 5'RACE template switching, which added a universal primer site and UMIs. TCRdb analysed the 5' RACE reads with MiXCR anew, one entry per CDR3 protein. The table has about 68,000 distinct CDR3 sequences, approximately 6.1% seen once. Notes on the study in general: Though weaker, the secondary response peaked faster, on day 5 versus 15.

This clonotype has ten or more counts. The target antigen is unknown. This receptor was obtained from a man younger than 30 who received the YFV17D yellow fever vaccine. This chain joins TRBV27 and TRBJ2-2; D not certain. The input for sequencing was CD8+ T cells sorted from PBMCs, taken 35 to 50 days after the first yellow fever vaccination. CDR3 DNA: TGTGCCAGCAGTATGGTGGCTCCTGCCGGGGAGCTGTTTTTT. It yields the protein CASSMVAPAGELFF.